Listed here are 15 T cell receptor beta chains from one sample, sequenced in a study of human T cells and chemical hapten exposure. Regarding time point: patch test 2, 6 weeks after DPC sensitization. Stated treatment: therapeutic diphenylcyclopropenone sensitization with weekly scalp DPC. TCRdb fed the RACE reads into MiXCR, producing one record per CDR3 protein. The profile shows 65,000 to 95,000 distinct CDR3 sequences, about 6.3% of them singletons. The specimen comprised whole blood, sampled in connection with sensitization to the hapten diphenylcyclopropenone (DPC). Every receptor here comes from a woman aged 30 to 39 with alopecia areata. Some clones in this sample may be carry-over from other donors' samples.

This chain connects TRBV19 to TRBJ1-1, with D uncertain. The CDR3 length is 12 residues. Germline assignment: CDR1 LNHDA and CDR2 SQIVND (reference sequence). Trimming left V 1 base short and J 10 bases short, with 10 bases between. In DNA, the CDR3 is TGTGCCAGTAGTATAGGGCCCAGTGGAGCTTTCTTT. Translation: CASSIGPSGAFF.

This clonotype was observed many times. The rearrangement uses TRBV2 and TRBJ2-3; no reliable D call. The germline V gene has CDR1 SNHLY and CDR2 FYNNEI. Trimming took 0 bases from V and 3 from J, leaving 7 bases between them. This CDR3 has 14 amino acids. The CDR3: CASSEASRTDTQYF. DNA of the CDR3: TGTGCCAGCAGTGAAGCCTCTCGGACAGATACGCAGTATTTT.

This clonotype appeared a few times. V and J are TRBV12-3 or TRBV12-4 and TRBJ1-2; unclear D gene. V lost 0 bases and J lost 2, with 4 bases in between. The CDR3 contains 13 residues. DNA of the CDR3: TGTGCCAGCAGTTTAGCAGGGAACTATGGCTACACCTTC. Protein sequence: CASSLAGNYGYTF.

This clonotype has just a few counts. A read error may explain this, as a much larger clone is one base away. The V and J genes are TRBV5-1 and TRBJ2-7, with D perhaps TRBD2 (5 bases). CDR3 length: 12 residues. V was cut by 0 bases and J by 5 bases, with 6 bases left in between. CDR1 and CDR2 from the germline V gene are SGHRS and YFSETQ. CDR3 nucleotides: TGCGCCAGCAGCTTGGCCGGGGACGAGCAGTACTTC. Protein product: CASSLAGDEQYF. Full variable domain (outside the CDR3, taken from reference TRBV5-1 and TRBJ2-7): KAGVTQTPRYLIKTRGQQVTLSCSPISGHRSVSWYQQTPGQGLQFLFEYFSETQRNKGNFPGRFSGRQFSNSRSEMNVSTLELGDSALYLCASSLAGDEQYFGPGTRLTVT.

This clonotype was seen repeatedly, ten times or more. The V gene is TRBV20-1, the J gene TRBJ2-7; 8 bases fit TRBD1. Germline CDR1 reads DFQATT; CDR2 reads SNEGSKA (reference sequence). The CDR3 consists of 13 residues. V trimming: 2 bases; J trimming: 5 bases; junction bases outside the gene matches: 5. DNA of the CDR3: TGCAGTGCTAGAAGACAGGGGTACGACGAGCAGTACTTC. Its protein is CSARRQGYDEQYF.

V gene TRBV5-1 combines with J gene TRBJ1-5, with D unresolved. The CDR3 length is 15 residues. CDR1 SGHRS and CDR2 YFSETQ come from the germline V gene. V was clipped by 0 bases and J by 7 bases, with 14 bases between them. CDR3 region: CASSLGAGGGQPQHF. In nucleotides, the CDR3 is TGCGCCAGCAGCTTGGGGGCAGGCGGCGGCCAGCCCCAGCATTTT.

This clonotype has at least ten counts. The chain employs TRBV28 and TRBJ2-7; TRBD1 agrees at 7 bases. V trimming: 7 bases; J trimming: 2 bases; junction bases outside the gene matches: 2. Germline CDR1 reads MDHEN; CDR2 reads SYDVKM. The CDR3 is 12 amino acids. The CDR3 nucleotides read TGTGCCAGCATGGGACAGACCTACGAGCAGTACTTC. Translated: CASMGQTYEQYF.

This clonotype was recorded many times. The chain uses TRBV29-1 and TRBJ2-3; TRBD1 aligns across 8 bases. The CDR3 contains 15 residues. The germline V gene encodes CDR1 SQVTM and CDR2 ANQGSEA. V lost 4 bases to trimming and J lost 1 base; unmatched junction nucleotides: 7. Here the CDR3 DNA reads TGCAGCGTTGGTCTCGGGACAGGCCGCACAGATACGCAGTATTTT. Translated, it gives CSVGLGTGRTDTQYF.

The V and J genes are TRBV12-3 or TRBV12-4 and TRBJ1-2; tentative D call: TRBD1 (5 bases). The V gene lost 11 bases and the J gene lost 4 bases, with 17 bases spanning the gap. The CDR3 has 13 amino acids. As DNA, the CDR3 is TGTGCCGGCCGCAGGGACTCCTCCTATGGCTACACCTTC. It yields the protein CAGRRDSSYGYTF.

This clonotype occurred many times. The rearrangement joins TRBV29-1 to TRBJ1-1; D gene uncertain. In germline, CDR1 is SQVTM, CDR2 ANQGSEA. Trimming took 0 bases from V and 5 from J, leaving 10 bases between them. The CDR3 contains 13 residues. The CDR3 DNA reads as TGCAGCGTTGAAGAGGTAGGCCTTACTGAAGCTTTCTTT. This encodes CSVEEVGLTEAFF.

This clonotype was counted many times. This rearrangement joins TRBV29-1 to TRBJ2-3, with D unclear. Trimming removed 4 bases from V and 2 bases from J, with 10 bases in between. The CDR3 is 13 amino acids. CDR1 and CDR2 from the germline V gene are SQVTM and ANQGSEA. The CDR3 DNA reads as TGCAGCGTTGGGAAACTCAACACAGATACGCAGTATTTT. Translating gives CSVGKLNTDTQYF.

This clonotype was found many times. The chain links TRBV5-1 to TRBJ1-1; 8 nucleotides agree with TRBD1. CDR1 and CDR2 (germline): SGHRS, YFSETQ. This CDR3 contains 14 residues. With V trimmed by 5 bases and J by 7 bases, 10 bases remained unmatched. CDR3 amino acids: CASSVDRVGGEAFF. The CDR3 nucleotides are TGCGCCAGCAGTGTGGACAGGGTGGGAGGTGAAGCTTTCTTT.

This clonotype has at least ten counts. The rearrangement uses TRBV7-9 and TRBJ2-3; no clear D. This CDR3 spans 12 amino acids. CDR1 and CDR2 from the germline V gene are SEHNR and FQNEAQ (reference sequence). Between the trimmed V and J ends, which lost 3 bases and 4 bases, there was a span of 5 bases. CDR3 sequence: CASSLVADTQYF. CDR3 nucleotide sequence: TGTGCCAGCAGCTTGGTTGCAGATACGCAGTATTTT.

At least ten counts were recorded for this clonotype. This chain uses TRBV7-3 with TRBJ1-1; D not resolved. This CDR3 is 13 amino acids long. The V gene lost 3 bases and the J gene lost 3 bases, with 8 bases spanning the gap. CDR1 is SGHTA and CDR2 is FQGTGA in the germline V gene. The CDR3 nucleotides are TGTGCCAGCAGCTTGCTCGAGGACACTGAAGCTTTCTTT. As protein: CASSLLEDTEAFF.

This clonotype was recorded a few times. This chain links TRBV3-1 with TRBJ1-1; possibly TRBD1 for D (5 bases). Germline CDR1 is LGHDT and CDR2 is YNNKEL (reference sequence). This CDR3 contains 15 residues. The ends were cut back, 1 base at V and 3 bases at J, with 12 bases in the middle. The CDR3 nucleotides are TGTGCCAGCAGCCAAGGGGGGACGGCAGACACTGAAGCTTTCTTT. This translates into CASSQGGTADTEAFF.